This T cell receptor (beta chain) was retrieved from a study of blood T cell repertoires in COVID-19. Background on the study: Spain, Italy and the United States supplied samples that represented acute and convalescent COVID-19.

Trimming took 5 bases from V and 0 from J; bases not matched to a gene: 8. Germline V CDR1 and CDR2: LNHDA, SQIVND (reference sequence). The CDR3 consists of 16 residues. Method: immunoSEQ multiplex PCR; TCRdb's copy keeps in-frame clones and lacks some. The sample carries 65,000 to 100,000 clones, almost 90% recorded once. This clone was detected once. This chain connects TRBV19 to TRBJ2-3; 7 nucleotides match TRBD1. Sequenced input: peripheral blood. This sequence was found in a woman over 75 with acute or convalescent COVID-19. In nucleotides, the CDR3 is TGTGCCAGTAGTGTTCAGGGGGTTCCTAGCACAGATACGCAGTATTTT. Protein product: CASSVQGVPSTDTQYF.